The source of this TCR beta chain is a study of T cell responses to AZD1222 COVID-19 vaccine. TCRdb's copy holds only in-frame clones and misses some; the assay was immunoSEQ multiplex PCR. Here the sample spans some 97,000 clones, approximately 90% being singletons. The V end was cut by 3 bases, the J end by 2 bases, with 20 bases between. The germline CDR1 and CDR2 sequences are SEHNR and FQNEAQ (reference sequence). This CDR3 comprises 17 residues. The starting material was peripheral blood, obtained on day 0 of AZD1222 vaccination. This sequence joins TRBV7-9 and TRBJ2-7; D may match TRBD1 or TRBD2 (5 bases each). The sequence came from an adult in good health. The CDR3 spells CASSLGEQDDLPYEQYF. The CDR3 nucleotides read TGTGCCAGCAGCTTGGGGGAACAGGATGACCTGCCCTACGAGCAGTACTTC.